The source of this TCR beta chain is a study of identical twins. Whole-study results and caveats: Monozygotic twins shared more out-of-frame TCR alpha than recombination models predicted. Compared with unrelated sharing, twin-shared out-of-frame alpha sequences had more low-probability sequences. There were fewer insertions in abundant cord blood beta clonotypes, but memory repertoires showed no such pattern.

TCRdb reprocessed the 5' RACE reads with MiXCR, giving one entry per CDR3 protein. The sample yields about 300,000 distinct CDR3 sequences, 9% to 15% seen once. This clonotype was recorded many times. Its target is not known. The CDR3 runs 12 residues. Trimming cost V 8 bases and J 3 bases; bases outside gene matches: 1. These records were also assigned to another study, of yellow fever vaccine responses in identical twins.

The V call is TRBV12-3 or TRBV12-4, the J call TRBJ2-7; 10 positions match TRBD1. Sample: CD8+ T cells sorted from blood. The sequence derives from a woman aged 18-29 years in good health. The CDR3 nucleotides are TGTGCCAGCGGACAGGGGGGCTACGAGCAGTACGTC. Encoded protein: CASGQGGYEQYV.